The clone carrying this T cell receptor beta chain appeared many times. As yet, its antigen is unknown. The data stem from a study of Graves' ophthalmopathy and Graves' hyperthyroidism. Findings and limits, study-wide: In predicting ophthalmopathy progression, the model reached over 70% sensitivity and around 72% specificity.

If patients had other autoimmune diseases, uncontrolled infections, pregnancy or lactation, they were excluded. Clinical symptoms, serum thyroxine, TRAb, thyroid ultrasound and orbital computed tomography determined diagnosis. The PBMCs had their origin in 10 ml of fresh peripheral blood. RNA transcripts served as template for amplifying TCR beta CDR3 sequences. HTBI-primed RT-PCR formed the first round, and a multiplex PCR formed the second. TCRdb independently ran MiXCR on the multiplex PCR reads; one entry per CDR3 protein. The sample has nearly 400,000 distinct CDR3 sequences, around 19% seen once. V was shortened by 7 bases and J by 7 bases, with 17 bases between the two germline ends. The CDR3 is 14 amino acids. The V gene's germline CDR1 is MNHEY and CDR2 SVGEGT.

V is TRBV6-2 or TRBV6-3 and J is TRBJ1-5; a weak D match, TRBD1 (5 bases). Specimen: peripheral blood. The source of this sequence is a woman aged 18-29 years with Graves' ophthalmopathy. CDR3 amino acids: CASTEAGTGQPQHF. CDR3 DNA sequence: TGTGCCAGCACCGAGGCAGGGACGGGACAGCCCCAGCATTTT.